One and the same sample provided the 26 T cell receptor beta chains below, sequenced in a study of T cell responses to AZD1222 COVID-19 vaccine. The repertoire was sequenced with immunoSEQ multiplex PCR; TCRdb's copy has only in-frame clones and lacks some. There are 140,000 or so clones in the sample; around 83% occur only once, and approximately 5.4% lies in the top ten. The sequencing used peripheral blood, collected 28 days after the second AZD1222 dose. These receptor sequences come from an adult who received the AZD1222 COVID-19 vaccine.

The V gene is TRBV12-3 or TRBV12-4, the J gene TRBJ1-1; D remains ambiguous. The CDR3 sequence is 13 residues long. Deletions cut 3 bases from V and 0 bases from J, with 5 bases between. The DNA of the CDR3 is TGTGCCAGCAGTTTGGTCCTGAACACTGAAGCTTTCTTT. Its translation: CASSLVLNTEAFF.

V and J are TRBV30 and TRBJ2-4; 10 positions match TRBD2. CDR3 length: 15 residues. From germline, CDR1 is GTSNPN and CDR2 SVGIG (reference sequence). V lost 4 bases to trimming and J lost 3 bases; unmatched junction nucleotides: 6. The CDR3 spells CAWMPGLAYKNIQYF. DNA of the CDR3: TGTGCCTGGATGCCGGGACTAGCGTACAAAAACATTCAGTACTTC. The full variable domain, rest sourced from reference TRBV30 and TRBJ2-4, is SQTIHQWPATLVQPVGSPLSLECTVEGTSNPNLYWYRQAAGRGLQLLFYSVGIGQISSEVPQNLSASRPQDRQFILSSKKLLLSDSGFYLCAWMPGLAYKNIQYFGAGTRLSVL.

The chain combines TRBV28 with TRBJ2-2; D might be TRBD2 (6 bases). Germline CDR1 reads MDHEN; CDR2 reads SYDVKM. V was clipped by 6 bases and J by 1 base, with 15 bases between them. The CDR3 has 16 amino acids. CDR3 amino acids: CASRTIGTWNTGELFF. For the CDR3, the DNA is TGTGCCAGCAGAACCATTGGGACTTGGAACACCGGGGAGCTGTTTTTT. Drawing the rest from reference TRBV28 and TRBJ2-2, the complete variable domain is DVKVTQSSRYLVKRTGEKVFLECVQDMDHENMFWYRQDPGLGLRLIYFSYDVKMKEKGDIPEGYSVSREKKERFSLILESASTNQTSMYLCASRTIGTWNTGELFFGEGSRLTVL.

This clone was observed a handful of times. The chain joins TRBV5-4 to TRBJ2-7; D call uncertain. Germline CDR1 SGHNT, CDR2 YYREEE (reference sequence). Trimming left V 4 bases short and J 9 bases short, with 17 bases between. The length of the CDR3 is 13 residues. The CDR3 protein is CASSGDGRGGQYF. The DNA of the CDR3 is TGTGCCAGCAGCGGCGACGGTCGCGGCGGGCAGTACTTC.

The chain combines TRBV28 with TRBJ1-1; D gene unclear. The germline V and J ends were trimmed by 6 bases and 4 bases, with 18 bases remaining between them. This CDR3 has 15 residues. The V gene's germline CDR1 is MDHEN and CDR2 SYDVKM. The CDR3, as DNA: TGTGCCAGCAGCTCTCAAGTTATCGAGTTCACTGAAGCTTTCTTT. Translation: CASSSQVIEFTEAFF.

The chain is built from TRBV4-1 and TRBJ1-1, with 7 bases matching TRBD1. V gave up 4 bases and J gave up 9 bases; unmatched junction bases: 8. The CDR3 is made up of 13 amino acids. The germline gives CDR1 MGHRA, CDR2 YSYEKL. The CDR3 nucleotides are TGCGCCAGCAGCCCACCGCCGGGACAGCAAGCTTTCTTT. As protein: CASSPPPGQQAFF.

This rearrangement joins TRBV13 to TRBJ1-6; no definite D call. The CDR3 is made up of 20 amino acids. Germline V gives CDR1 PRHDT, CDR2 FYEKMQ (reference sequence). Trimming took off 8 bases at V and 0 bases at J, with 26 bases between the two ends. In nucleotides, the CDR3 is TGTGCCAGCTCTCTCAACGCAATTCTGGCCGAGGGCTCCTATAATTCACCCCTCCACTTT. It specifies CASSLNAILAEGSYNSPLHF.

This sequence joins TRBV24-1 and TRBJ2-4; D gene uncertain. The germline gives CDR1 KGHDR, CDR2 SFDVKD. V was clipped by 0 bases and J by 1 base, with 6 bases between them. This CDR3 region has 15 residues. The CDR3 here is CATSDLRVAKNIQYF. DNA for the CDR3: TGTGCCACCAGTGATTTGCGGGTTGCCAAAAACATTCAGTACTTC.

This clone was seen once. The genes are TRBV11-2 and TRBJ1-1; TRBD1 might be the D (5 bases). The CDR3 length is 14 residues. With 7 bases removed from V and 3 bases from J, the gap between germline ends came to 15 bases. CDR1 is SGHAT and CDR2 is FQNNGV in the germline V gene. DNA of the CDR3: TGTGCCAGCAAAGGGGCCCCAGGGTACACTGAAGCTTTCTTT. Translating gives CASKGAPGYTEAFF.

The CDR3: CASKSAGVYEQYF. DNA for the CDR3: TGTGCCAGCAAGTCCGCGGGGGTCTACGAGCAGTACTTC. The V gene is TRBV7-2, the J gene TRBJ2-7; 7 bases agree with TRBD2. This CDR3 is built from 13 residues. The junction had 6 bases not matched to a gene; V was cut back by 7 bases and J by 3 bases. Germline V lookup: CDR1 SGHTA, CDR2 FQGNSA.

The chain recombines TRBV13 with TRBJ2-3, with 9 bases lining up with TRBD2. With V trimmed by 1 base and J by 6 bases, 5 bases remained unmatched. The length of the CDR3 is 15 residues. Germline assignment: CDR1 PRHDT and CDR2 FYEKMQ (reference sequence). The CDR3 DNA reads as TGTGCCAGCAGCTTAGTTCTAGCGGGGAAGGATACGCAGTATTTT. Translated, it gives CASSLVLAGKDTQYF.

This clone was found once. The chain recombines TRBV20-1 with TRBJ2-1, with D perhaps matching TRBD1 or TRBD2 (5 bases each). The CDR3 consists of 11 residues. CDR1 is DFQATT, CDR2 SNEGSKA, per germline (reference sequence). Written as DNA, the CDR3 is TGCAGGGGGGAGAGGGACAATGAGCAGTTCTTC. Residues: CRGERDNEQFF.

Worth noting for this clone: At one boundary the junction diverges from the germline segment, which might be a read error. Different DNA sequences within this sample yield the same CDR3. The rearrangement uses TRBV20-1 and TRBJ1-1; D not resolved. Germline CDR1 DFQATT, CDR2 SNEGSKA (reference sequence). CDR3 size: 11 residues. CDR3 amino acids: CSARANTEAFF. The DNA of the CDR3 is TGCAGTGCGAGAGCGAACACTGAAGCTTTCTTT.

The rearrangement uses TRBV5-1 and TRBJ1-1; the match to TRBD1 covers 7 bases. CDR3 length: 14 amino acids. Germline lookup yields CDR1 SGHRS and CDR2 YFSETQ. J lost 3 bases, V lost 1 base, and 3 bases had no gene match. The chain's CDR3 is CASSLLQGDTEAFF. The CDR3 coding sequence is TGCGCCAGCAGCTTGCTGCAGGGGGACACTGAAGCTTTCTTT. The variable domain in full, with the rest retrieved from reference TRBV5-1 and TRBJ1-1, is KAGVTQTPRYLIKTRGQQVTLSCSPISGHRSVSWYQQTPGQGLQFLFEYFSETQRNKGNFPGRFSGRQFSNSRSEMNVSTLELGDSALYLCASSLLQGDTEAFFGQGTRLTVV.

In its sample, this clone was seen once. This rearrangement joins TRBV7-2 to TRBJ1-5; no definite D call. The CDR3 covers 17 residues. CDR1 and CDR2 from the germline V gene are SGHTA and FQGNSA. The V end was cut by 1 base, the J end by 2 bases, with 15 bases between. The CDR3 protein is CASSLEGALAGNQPQHF. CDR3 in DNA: TGTGCCAGCAGCTTAGAAGGAGCCCTAGCCGGCAATCAGCCCCAGCATTTT.

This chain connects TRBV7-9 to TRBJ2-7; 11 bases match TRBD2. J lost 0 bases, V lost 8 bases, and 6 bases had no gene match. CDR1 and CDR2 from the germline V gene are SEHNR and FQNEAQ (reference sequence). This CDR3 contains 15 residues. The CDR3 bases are TGTGCCAGCGGTAGGGGACTAGCGGTCTCCTACGAGCAGTACTTC. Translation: CASGRGLAVSYEQYF.

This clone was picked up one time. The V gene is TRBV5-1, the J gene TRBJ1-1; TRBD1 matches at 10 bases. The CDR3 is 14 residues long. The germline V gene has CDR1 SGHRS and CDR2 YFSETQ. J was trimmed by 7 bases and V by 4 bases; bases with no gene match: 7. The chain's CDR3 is CASSVGQGLGEAFF. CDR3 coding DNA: TGCGCCAGCAGCGTGGGACAGGGGTTGGGTGAAGCTTTCTTT.

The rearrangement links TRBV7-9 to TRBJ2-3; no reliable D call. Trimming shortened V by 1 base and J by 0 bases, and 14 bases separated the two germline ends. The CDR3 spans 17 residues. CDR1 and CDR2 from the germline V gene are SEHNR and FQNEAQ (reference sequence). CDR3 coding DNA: TGTGCCAGCAGCTTAGGGTGGAGCCGGATTAGCACAGATACGCAGTATTTT. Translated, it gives CASSLGWSRISTDTQYF.

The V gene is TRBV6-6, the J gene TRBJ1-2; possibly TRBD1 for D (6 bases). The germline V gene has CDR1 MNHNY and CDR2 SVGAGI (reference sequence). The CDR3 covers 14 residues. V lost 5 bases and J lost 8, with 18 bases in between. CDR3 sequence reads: CASSDPRRGEGYTF. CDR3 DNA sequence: TGTGCCAGCAGTGACCCCCGAAGGGGGGAAGGCTACACCTTC.

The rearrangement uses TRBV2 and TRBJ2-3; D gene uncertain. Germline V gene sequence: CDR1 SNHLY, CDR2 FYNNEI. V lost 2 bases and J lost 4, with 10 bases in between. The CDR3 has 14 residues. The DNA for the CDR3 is TGTGCCAGCAGTGAAAATTGGCTTCCAGATACGCAGTATTTT. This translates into CASSENWLPDTQYF.

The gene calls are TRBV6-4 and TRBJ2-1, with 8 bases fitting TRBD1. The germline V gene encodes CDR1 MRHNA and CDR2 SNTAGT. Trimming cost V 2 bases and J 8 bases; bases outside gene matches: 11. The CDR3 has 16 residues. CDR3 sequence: CASSDRSGGGQYEQFF. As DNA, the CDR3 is TGTGCCAGCAGTGACCGGTCAGGGGGCGGGCAATATGAGCAGTTCTTC.

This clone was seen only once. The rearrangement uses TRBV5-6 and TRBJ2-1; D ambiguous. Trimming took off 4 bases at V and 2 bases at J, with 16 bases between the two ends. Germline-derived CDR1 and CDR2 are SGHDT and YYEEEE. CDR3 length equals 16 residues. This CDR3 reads CASSKQSGSTYNEQFF. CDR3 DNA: TGTGCCAGCAGCAAGCAATCGGGCAGCACCTACAATGAGCAGTTCTTC. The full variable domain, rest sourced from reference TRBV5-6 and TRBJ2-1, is DAGVTQSPTHLIKTRGQQVTLRCSPKSGHDTVSWYQQALGQGPQFIFQYYEEEERQRGNFPDRFSGHQFPNYSSELNVNALLLGDSALYLCASSKQSGSTYNEQFFGPGTRLTVL.

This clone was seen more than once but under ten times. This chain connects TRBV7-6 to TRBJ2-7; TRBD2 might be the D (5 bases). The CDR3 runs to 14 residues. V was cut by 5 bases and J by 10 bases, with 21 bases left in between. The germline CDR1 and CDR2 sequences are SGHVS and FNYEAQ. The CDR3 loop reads CASSTNGGRAPQYF. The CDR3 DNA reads TGTGCCAGCAGCACCAACGGCGGGCGGGCCCCACAGTACTTC. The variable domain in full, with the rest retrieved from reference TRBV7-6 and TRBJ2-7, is GAGVSQSPRYKVTKRGQDVALRCDPISGHVSLYWYRQALGQGPEFLTYFNYEAQQDKSGLPNDRFSAERPEGSISTLTIQRTEQRDSAMYRCASSTNGGRAPQYFGPGTRLTVT.

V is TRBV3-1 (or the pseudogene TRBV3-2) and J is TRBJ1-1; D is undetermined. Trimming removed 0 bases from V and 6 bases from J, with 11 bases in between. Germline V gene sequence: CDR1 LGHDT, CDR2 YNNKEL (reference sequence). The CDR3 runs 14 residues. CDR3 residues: CASSQEGGEAEAFF. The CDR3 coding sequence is TGTGCCAGCAGCCAAGAAGGCGGGGAGGCTGAAGCTTTCTTT.

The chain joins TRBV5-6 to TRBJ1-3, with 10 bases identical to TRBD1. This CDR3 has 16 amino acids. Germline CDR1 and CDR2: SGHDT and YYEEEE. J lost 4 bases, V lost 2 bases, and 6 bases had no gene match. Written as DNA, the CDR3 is TGTGCCAGCAGCTTAGACAGGGGGCTCGCGGGAAACACCATATATTTT. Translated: CASSLDRGLAGNTIYF.

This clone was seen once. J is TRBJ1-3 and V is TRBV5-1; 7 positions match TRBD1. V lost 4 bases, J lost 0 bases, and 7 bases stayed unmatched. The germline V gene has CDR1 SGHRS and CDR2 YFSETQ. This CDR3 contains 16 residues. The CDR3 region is CASSKGQMSSGNTIYF. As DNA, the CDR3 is TGCGCCAGCAGCAAGGGACAGATGAGCTCTGGAAACACCATATATTTT.